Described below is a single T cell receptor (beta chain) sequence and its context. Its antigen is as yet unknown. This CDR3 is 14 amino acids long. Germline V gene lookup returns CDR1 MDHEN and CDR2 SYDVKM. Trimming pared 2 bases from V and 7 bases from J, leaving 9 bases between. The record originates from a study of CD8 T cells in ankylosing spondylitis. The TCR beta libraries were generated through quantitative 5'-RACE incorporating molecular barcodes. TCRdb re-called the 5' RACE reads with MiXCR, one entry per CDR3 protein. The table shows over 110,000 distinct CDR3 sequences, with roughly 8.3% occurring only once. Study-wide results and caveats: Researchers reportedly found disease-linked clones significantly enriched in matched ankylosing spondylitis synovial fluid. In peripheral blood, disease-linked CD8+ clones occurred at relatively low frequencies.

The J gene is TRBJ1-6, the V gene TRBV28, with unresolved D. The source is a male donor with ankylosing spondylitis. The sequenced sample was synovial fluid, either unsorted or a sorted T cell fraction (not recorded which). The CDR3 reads CASSLGRQNSPLHF. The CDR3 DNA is TGTGCCAGCAGTTTAGGGCGGCAGAATTCACCCCTCCACTTT. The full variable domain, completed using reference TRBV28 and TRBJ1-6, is DVKVTQSSRYLVKRTGEKVFLECVQDMDHENMFWYRQDPGLGLRLIYFSYDVKMKEKGDIPEGYSVSREKKERFSLILESASTNQTSMYLCASSLGRQNSPLHFGNGTRLTVT.